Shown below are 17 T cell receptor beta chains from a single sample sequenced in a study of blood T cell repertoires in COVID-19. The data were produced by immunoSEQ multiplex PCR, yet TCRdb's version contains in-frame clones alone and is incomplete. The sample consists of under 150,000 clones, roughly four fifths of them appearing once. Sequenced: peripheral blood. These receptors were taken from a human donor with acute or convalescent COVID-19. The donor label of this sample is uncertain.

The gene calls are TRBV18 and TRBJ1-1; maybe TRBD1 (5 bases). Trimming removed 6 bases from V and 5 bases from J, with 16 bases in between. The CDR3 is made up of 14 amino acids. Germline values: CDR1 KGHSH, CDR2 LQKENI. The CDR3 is CASSLRVSGTEAFF. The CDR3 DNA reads TGTGCCAGCTCTCTCCGGGTTTCAGGGACTGAAGCTTTCTTT.

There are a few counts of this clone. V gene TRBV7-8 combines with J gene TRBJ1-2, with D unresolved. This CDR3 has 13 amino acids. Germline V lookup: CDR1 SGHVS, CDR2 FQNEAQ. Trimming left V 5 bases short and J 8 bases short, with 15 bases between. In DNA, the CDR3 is TGTGCCAGCAGCCCTCCCCTAACAGAGGGCTACACCTTC. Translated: CASSPPLTEGYTF.

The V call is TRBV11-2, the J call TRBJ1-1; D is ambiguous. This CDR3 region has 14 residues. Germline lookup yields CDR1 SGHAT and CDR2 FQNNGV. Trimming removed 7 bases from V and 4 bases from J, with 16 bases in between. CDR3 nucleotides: TGTGCCAGCATCCCTCGGGAGGTCGGCACTGAAGCTTTCTTT. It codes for CASIPREVGTEAFF.

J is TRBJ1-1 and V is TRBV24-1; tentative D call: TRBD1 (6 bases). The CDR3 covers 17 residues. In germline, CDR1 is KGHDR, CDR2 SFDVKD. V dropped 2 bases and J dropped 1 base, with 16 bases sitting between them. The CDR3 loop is CATSDSPRGGKNTEAFF. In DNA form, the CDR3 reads TGTGCCACCAGTGATTCCCCGAGAGGGGGAAAGAACACTGAAGCTTTCTTT.

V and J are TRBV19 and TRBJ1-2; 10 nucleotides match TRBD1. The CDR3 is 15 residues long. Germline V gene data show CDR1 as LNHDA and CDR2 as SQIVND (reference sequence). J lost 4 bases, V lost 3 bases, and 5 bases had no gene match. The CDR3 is CASSIGQGESYGYTF. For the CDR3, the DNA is TGTGCCAGTAGTATCGGACAGGGGGAGAGCTATGGCTACACCTTC.

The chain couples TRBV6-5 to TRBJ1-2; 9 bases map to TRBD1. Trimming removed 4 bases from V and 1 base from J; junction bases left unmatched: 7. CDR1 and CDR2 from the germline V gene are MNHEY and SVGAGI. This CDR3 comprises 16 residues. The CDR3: CASSSHGTGFNYGYTF. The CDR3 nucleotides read TGTGCCAGCAGTTCCCACGGGACAGGGTTTAACTATGGCTACACCTTC.

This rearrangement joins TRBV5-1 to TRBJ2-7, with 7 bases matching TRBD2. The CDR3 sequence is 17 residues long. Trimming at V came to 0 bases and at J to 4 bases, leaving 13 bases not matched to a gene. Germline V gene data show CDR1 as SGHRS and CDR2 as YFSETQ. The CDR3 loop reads CASSLETGGTHPYEQYF. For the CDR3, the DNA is TGCGCCAGCAGCTTGGAGACGGGAGGTACCCACCCGTACGAGCAGTACTTC.

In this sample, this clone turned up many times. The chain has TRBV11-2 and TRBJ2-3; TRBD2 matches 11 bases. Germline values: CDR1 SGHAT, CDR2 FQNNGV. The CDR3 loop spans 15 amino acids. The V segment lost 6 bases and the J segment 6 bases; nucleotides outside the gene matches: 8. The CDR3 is CASREISGGADTQYF. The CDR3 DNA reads TGTGCCAGCAGGGAGATTAGCGGGGGGGCGGATACGCAGTATTTT.

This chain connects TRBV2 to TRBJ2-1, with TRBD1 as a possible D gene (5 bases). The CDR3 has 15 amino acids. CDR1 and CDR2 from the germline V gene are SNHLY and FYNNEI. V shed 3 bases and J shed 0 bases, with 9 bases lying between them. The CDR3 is CASSETESSYNEQFF. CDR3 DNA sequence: TGTGCCAGCAGTGAGACAGAGAGCTCCTACAATGAGCAGTTCTTC.

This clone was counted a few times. CDR3 sequence reads: CASSPDRHNEQFF. In DNA form, the CDR3 reads TGTGCCAGCTCACCGGACAGACACAATGAGCAGTTCTTC. The chain couples TRBV18 to TRBJ2-1, with D perhaps TRBD1 (6 bases). V gave up 3 bases and J gave up 5 bases, with 8 bases separating them. This CDR3 has 13 residues. From germline, CDR1 is KGHSH and CDR2 LQKENI.

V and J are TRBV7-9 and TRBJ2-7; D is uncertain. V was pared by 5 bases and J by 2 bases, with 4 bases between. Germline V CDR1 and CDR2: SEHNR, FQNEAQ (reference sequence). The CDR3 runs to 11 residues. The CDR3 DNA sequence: TGTGCCAGCAGCCTTACCTACGAGCAGTACTTC. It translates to CASSLTYEQYF.

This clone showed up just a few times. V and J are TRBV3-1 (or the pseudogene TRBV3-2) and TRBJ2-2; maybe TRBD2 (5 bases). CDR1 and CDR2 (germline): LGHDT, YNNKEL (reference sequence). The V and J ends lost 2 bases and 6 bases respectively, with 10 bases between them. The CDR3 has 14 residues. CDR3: CASSQTRTAGELFF. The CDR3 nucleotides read TGTGCCAGCAGCCAAACTAGGACCGCCGGGGAGCTGTTTTTT.

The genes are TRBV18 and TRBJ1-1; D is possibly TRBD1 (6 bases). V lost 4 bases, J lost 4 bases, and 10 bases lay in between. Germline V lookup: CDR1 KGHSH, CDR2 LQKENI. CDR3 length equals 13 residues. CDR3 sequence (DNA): TGTGCCAGCTCACAGGGGGTGGGCACTGAAGCTTTCTTT. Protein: CASSQGVGTEAFF.

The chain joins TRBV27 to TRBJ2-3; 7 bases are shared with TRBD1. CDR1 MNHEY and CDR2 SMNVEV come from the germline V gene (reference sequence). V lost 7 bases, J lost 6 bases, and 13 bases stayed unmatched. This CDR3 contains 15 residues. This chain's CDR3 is CASTPYRGPRDTQYF. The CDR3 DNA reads TGTGCCAGCACGCCCTACAGGGGTCCCAGGGATACGCAGTATTTT.

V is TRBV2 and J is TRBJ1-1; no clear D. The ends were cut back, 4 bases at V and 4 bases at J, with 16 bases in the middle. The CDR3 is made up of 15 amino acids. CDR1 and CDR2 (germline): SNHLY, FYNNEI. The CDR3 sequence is CASSAQRWEGTEAFF. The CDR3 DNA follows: TGTGCCAGCAGTGCCCAACGCTGGGAGGGCACTGAAGCTTTCTTT.

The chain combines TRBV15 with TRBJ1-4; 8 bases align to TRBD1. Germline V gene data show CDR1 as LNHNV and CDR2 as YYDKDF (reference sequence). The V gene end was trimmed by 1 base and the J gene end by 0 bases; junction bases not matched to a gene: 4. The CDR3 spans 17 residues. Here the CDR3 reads CATSRGGTGATNEKLFF. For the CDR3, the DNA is TGTGCCACCAGCAGAGGTGGGACAGGTGCAACTAATGAAAAACTGTTTTTT.

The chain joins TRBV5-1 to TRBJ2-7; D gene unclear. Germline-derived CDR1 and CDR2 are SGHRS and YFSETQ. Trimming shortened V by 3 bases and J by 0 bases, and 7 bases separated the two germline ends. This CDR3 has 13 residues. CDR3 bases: TGCGCCAGCAGCTCCACTTTCTCCTACGAGCAGTACTTC. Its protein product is CASSSTFSYEQYF.